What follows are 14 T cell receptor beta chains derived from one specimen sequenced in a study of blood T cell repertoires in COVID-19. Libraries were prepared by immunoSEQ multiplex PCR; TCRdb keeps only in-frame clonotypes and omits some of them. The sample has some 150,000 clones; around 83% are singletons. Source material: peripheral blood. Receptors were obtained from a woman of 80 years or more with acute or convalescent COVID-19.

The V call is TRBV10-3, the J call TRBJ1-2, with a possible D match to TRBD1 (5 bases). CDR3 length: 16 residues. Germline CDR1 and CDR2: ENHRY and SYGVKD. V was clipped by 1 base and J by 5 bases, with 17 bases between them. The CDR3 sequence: CAISEYPGRAPYGYTF. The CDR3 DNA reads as TGTGCCATCAGTGAGTATCCGGGCAGGGCGCCGTATGGCTACACCTTC.

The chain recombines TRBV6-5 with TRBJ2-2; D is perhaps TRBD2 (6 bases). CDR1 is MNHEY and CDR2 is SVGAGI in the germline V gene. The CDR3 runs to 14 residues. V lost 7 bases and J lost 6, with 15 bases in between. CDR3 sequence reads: CASTSGDPPGELFF. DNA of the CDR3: TGTGCCAGCACTTCGGGAGACCCCCCCGGGGAGCTGTTTTTT.

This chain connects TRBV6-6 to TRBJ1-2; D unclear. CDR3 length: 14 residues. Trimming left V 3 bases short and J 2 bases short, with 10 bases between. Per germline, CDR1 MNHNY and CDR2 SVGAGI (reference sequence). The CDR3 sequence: CASSYFPTNYGYTF. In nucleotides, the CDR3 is TGTGCCAGCAGTTATTTCCCTACCAACTATGGCTACACCTTC.

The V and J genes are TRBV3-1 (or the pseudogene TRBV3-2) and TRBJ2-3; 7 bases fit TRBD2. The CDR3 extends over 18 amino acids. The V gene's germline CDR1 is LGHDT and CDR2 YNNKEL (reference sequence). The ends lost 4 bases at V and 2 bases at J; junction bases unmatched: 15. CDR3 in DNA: TGTGCCAGCAGCCCCGACCCGCCCTGGGGGGGTCCCACAGATACGCAGTATTTT. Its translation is CASSPDPPWGGPTDTQYF.

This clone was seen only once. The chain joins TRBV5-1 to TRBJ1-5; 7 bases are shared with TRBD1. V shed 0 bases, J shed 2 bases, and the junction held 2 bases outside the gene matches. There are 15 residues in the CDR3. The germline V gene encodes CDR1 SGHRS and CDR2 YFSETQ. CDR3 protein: CASSLGGQRNQPQHF. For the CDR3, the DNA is TGCGCCAGCAGCTTGGGGGGACAGCGCAATCAGCCCCAGCATTTT.

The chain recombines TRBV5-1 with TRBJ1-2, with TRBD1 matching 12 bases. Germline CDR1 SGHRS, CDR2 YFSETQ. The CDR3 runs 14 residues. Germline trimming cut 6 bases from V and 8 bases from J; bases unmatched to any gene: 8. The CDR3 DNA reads TGCGCCAGCACTCCGGGACAGGGGGCAGACGGCTACACCTTC. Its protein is CASTPGQGADGYTF.

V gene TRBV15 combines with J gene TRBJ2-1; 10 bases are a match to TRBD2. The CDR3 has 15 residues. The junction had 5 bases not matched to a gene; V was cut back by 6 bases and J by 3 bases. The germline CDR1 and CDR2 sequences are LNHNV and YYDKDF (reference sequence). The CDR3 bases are TGTGCCACCAGTACCGGACTAGCGGACTACAATGAGCAGTTCTTC. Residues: CATSTGLADYNEQFF.

The CDR3 DNA sequence: TGTGCCAGTAGTTTAACGAGGACAGGCATGAACACTGAAGCTTTCTTT. Its translation is CASSLTRTGMNTEAFF. This rearrangement joins TRBV19 to TRBJ1-1, with 7 bases lining up with TRBD1. Germline lookup yields CDR1 LNHDA and CDR2 SQIVND (reference sequence). The J segment lost 0 bases and the V segment lost 5 bases, leaving 9 bases of the junction unmatched. CDR3 length: 16 residues.

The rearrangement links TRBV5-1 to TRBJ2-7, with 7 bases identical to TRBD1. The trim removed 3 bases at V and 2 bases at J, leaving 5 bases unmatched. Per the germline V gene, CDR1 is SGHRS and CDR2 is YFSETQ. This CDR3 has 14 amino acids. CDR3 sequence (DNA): TGCGCCAGCAGCTCGACAGGGATTACCTACGAGCAGTACTTC. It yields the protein CASSSTGITYEQYF. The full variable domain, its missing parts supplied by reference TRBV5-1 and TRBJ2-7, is KAGVTQTPRYLIKTRGQQVTLSCSPISGHRSVSWYQQTPGQGLQFLFEYFSETQRNKGNFPGRFSGRQFSNSRSEMNVSTLELGDSALYLCASSSTGITYEQYFGPGTRLTVT.

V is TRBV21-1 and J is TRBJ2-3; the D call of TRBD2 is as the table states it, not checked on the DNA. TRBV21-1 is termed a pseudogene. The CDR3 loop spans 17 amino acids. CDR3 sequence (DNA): TGTGCCAGCAGCAAAGGTAGCGGGGGGGTTTCCACAGATACGCAGTATTTT. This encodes CASSKGSGGVSTDTQYF.

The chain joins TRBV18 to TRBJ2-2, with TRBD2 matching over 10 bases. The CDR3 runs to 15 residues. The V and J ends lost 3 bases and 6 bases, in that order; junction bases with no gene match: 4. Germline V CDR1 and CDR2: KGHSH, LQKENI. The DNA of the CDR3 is TGTGCCAGCTCACCGCCTAGCGGGAGTTCCGGGGAGCTGTTTTTT. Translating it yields CASSPPSGSSGELFF.

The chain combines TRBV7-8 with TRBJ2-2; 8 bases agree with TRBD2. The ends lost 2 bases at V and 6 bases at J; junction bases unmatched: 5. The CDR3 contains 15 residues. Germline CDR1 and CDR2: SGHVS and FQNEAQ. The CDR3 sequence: CASSLNPAGAGELFF. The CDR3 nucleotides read TGTGCCAGCAGCTTAAATCCAGCGGGAGCCGGGGAGCTGTTTTTT.

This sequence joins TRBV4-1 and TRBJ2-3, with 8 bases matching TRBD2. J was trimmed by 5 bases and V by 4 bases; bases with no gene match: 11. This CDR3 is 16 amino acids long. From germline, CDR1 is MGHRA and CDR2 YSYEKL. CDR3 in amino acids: CASSPTSRGGRDTQYF. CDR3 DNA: TGCGCCAGCAGCCCTACGTCCCGGGGGGGCAGAGATACGCAGTATTTT.

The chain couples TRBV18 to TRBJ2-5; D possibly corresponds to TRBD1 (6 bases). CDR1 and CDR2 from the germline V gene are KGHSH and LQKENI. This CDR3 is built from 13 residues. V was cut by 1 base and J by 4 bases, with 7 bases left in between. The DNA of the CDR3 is TGTGCCAGCTCACCACAACAGGGAGAGACCCAGTACTTC. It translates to CASSPQQGETQYF.